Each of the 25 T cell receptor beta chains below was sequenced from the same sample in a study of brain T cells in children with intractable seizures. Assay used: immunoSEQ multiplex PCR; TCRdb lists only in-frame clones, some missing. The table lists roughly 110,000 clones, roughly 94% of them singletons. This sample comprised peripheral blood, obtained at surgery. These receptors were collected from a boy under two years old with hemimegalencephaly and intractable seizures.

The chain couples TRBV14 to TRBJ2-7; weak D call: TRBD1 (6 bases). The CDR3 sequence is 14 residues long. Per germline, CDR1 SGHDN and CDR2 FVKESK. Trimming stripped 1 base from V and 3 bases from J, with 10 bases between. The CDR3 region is CASSQVAGDYEQYF. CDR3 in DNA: TGTGCCAGCAGCCAAGTGGCAGGGGACTACGAGCAGTACTTC.

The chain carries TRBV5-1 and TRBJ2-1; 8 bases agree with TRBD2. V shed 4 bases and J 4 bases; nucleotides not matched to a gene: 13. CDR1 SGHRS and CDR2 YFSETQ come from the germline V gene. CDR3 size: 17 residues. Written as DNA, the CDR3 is TGCGCCAGCAGCCCGGGTTCGTCGGGAGGGCCGTACAATGAGCAGTTCTTC. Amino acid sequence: CASSPGSSGGPYNEQFF.

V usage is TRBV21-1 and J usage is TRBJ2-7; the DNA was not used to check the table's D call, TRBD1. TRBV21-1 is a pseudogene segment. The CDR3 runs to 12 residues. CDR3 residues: CASSKSTDEQYF. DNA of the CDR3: TGTGCCAGCAGCAAATCTACAGACGAGCAGTACTTC.

CDR3 DNA sequence: TGTGCCATCAGTGAGACCTCTGGACAGGGCAATCAGCCCCAGCATTTT. Protein product: CAISETSGQGNQPQHF. V is TRBV10-3 and J is TRBJ1-5; TRBD1 matches at 7 bases. V lost 2 bases to trimming and J lost 2 bases; unmatched junction nucleotides: 6. Germline-derived CDR1 and CDR2 are ENHRY and SYGVKD. The CDR3 covers 16 residues.

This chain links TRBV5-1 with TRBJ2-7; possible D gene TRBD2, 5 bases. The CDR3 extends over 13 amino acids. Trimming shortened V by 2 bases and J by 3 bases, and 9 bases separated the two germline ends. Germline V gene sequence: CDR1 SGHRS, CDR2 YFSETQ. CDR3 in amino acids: CASSLYRGYEQYF. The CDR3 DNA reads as TGCGCCAGCAGCTTATATCGGGGCTACGAGCAGTACTTC.

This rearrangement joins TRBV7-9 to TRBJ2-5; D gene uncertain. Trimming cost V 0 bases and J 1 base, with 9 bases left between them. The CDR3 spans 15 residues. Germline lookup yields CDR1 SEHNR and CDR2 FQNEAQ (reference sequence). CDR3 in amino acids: CASSLASAGQETQYF. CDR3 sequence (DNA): TGTGCCAGCAGCTTAGCGTCGGCAGGCCAAGAGACCCAGTACTTC.

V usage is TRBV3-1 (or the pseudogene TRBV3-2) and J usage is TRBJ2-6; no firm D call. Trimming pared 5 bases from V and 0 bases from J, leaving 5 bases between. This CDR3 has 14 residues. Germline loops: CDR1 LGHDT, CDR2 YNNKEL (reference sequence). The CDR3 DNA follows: TGTGCCAGCAGCGTCCGCTCTGGGGCCAACGTCCTGACTTTC. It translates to CASSVRSGANVLTF.

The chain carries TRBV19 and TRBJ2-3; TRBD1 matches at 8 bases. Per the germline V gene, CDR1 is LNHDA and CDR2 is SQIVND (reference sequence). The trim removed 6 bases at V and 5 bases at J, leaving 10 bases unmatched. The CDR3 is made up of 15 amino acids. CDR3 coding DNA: TGTGCCAGTAGGGCGACAGGGGTATCGGGAGATACGCAGTATTTT. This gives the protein CASRATGVSGDTQYF.

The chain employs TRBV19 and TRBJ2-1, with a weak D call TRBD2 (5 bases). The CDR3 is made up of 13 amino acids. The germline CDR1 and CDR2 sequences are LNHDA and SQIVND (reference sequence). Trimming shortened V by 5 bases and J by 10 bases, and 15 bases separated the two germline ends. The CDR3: CASSSTGGPEQFF. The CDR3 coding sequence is TGTGCCAGTAGTTCCACCGGCGGGCCCGAGCAGTTCTTC.

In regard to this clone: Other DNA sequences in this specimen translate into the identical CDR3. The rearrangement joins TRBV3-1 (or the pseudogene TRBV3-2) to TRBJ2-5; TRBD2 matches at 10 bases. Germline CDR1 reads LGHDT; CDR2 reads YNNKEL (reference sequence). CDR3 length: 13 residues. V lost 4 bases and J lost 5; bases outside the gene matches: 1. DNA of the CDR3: TGTGCCAGCAGCCTTAGCGGGAGGGAGACCCAGTACTTC. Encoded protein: CASSLSGRETQYF.

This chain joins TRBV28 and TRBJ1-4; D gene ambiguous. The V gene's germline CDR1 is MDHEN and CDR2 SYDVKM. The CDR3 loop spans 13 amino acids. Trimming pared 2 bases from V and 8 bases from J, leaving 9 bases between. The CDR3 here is CASSLGKIEKLFF. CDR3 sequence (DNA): TGTGCCAGCAGTTTAGGCAAAATAGAAAAACTGTTTTTT.

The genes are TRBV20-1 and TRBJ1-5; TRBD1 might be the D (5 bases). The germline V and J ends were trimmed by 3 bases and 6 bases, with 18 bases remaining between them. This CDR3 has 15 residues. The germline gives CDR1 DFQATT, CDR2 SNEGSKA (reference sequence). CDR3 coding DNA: TGCAGTGCTAGTTTACTCGCGGGAAGGGGTCAGCCCCAGCATTTT. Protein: CSASLLAGRGQPQHF.

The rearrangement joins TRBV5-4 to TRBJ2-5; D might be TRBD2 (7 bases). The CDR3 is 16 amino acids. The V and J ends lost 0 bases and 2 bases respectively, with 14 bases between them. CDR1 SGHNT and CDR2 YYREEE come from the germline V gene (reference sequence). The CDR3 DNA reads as TGTGCCAGCAGCTTGGTTGGGGGGGCGGGACAAGAGACCCAGTACTTC. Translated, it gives CASSLVGGAGQETQYF.

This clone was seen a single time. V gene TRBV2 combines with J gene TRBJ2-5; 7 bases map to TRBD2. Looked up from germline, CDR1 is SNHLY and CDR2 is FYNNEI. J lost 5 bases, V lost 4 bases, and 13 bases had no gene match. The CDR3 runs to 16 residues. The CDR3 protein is CASSVELGGMAETQYF. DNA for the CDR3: TGTGCCAGCAGTGTGGAATTGGGGGGGATGGCCGAGACCCAGTACTTC.

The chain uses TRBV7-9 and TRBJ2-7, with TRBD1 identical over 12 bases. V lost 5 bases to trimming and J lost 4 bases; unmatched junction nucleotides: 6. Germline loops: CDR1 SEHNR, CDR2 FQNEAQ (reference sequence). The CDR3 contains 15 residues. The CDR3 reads CASSRGQGAQYEQYF. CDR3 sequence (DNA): TGTGCCAGCAGCCGGGGACAGGGGGCGCAGTACGAGCAGTACTTC.

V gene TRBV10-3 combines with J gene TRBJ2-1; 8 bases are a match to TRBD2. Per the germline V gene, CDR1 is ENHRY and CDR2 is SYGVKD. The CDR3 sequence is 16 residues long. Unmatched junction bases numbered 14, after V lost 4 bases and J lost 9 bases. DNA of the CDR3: TGTGCCATCAGTGTAAAGGGAGCGGGAGAGTACGGTGAGCAGTTCTTC. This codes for CAISVKGAGEYGEQFF.

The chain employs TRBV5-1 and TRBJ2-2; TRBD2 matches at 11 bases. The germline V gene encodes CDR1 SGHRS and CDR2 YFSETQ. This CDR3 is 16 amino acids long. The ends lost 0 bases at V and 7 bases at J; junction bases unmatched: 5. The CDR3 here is CASSLELAGGLGELFF. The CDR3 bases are TGCGCCAGCAGCTTGGAGCTAGCGGGAGGTCTCGGGGAGCTGTTTTTT.

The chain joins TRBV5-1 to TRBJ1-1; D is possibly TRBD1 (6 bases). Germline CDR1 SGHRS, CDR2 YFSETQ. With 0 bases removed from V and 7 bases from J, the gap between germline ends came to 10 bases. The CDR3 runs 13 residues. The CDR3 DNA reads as TGCGCCAGCAGCTTGGCAGGGGAGGGTGAAGCTTTCTTT. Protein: CASSLAGEGEAFF.

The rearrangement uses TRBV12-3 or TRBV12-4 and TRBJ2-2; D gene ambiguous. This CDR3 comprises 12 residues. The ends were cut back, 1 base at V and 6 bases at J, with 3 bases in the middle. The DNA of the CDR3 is TGTGCCAGCAGTTTAGGGGCCGGGGAGCTGTTTTTT. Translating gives CASSLGAGELFF.

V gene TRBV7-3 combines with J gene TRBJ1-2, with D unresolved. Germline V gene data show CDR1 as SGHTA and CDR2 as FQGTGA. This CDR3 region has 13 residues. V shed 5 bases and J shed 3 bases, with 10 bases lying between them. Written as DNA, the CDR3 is TGTGCCAGCAGCCCAGTACCGGACTATGGCTACACCTTC. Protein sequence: CASSPVPDYGYTF.

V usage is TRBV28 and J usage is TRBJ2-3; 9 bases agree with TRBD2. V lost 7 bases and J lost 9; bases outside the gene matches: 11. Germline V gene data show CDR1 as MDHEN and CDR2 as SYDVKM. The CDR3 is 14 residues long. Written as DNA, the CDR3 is TGTGCCAGCAATGGAAAAGGCGGGAGGGCCACGCAGTATTTT. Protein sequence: CASNGKGGRATQYF.

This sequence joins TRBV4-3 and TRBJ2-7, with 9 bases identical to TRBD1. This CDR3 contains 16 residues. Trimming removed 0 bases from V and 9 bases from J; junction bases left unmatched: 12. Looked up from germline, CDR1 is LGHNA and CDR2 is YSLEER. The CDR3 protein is CASSQDGTGPPRGQYF. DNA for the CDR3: TGCGCCAGCAGCCAAGATGGGACAGGGCCACCTAGGGGGCAGTACTTC.

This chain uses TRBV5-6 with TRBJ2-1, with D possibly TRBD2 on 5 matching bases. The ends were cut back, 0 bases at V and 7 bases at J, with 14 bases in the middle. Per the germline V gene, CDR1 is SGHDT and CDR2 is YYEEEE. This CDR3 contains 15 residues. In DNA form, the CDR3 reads TGTGCCAGCAGCTTGGCACGGGGTCCCCGTAATGAGCAGTTCTTC. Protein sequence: CASSLARGPRNEQFF.

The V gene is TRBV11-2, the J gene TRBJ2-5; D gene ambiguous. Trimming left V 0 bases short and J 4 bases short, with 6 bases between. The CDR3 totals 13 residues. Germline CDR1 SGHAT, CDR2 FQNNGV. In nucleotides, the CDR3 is TGTGCCAGCAGCTTAGATCTTCGAGAGACCCAGTACTTC. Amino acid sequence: CASSLDLRETQYF.

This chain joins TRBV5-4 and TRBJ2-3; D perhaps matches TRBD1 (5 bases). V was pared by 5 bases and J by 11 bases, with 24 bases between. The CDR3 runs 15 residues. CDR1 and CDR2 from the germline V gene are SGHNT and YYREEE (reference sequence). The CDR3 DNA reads TGTGCCAGCAGTCGCCAAGGGGCGATTCCCAAGGGGCAGTATTTT. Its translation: CASSRQGAIPKGQYF.